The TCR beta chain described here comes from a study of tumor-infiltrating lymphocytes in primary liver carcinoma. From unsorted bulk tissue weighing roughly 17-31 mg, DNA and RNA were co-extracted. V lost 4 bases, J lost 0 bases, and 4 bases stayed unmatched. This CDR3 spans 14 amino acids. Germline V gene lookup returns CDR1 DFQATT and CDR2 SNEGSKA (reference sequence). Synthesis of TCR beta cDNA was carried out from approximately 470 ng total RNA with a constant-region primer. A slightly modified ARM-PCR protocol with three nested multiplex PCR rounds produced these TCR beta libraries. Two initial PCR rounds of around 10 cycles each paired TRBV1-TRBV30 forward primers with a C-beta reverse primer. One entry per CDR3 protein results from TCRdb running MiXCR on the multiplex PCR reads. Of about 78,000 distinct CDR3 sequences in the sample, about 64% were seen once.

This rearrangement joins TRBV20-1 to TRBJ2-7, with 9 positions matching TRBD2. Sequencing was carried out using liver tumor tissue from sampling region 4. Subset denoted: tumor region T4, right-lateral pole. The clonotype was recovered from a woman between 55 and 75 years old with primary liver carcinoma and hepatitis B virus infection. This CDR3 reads CSAIHSGSSYEQYF. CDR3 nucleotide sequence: TGCAGTGCTATACATAGCGGGAGCTCCTACGAGCAGTACTTC.